This passage covers 24 T cell receptor beta chains from one sample sequenced in a study of blood T cell repertoires in COVID-19. Data came from immunoSEQ multiplex PCR; TCRdb stores just in-frame clones and leaves some out. The repertoire consists of approximately 45,000 clones, with around 87% occurring once and the leading ten covering around 4.6%. Sequencing input: peripheral blood. The receptors derive from a man aged 35 to 55 with active COVID-19.

This chain joins TRBV7-9 and TRBJ1-2; D remains ambiguous. The CDR3 sequence is 13 residues long. V gave up 3 bases and J gave up 7 bases, with 12 bases separating them. Germline V CDR1 and CDR2: SEHNR, FQNEAQ (reference sequence). CDR3 DNA sequence: TGTGCCAGCAGCTTTGGGAGTGGGGTTGGCTACACCTTC. Amino acids: CASSFGSGVGYTF.

The rearrangement uses TRBV9 and TRBJ2-2; TRBD2 aligns across 9 bases. V dropped 1 base and J dropped 2; count of bases not matched to a gene: 3. There are 16 residues in the CDR3. Germline values: CDR1 SGDLS, CDR2 YYNGEE. This CDR3 reads CASSVRLAVNTGELFF. The CDR3 region has the DNA TGTGCCAGCAGCGTAAGACTAGCGGTTAACACCGGGGAGCTGTTTTTT.

This clone has a handful of counts. The chain couples TRBV6-5 to TRBJ1-1; TRBD1 might be the D (5 bases). With 8 bases removed from V and 4 bases from J, the gap between germline ends came to 14 bases. The CDR3 is 13 residues long. The germline gives CDR1 MNHEY, CDR2 SVGAGI. CDR3 sequence (DNA): TGTGCCAGCCGATCCGCGGGGGGCACTGAAGCTTTCTTT. It codes for CASRSAGGTEAFF.

The chain links TRBV3-1 (or the pseudogene TRBV3-2) to TRBJ2-3; weak D call: TRBD2 (6 bases). Germline CDR1 is LGHDT and CDR2 is YNNKEL (reference sequence). The V and J ends lost 8 bases and 2 bases respectively, with 11 bases between them. The CDR3 is 13 amino acids. In nucleotides, the CDR3 is TGTGCCAGCCGGCGGGGATCCACAGATACGCAGTATTTT. This encodes CASRRGSTDTQYF.

This chain joins TRBV10-3 and TRBJ1-2; 10 nucleotides align to TRBD1. V shed 6 bases, J shed 4 bases, and the junction held 5 bases outside the gene matches. Germline loops: CDR1 ENHRY, CDR2 SYGVKD. The CDR3 runs to 14 residues. The CDR3 nucleotides read TGTGCCATCAGGTCGACAGGGGGCCCCTATGGCTACACCTTC. Encoded protein: CAIRSTGGPYGYTF.

V usage is TRBV18 and J usage is TRBJ2-3; TRBD2 matches at 13 bases. Looked up from germline, CDR1 is KGHSH and CDR2 is LQKENI. Germline trimming cut 4 bases from V and 3 bases from J; bases unmatched to any gene: 1. The CDR3 covers 15 residues. The CDR3 nucleotides are TGTGCCAGCTCACGGACTAGCGGGAGAACAGATACGCAGTATTTT. This encodes CASSRTSGRTDTQYF.

The chain carries TRBV27 and TRBJ2-5; D remains ambiguous. The CDR3 is 15 residues long. Germline V gene lookup returns CDR1 MNHEY and CDR2 SMNVEV (reference sequence). V was trimmed by 8 bases and J by 0 bases, leaving 16 bases between them. In nucleotides, the CDR3 is TGTGCCAGCGCGAAGGAGTGGCGGTACCAAGAGACCCAGTACTTC. It is translated as CASAKEWRYQETQYF.

V gene TRBV4-1 combines with J gene TRBJ2-7; D not resolved. The germline gives CDR1 MGHRA, CDR2 YSYEKL. V was clipped by 0 bases and J by 8 bases, with 5 bases between them. CDR3 length: 11 amino acids. CDR3 sequence: CASSQDQKQYF. The CDR3 DNA is TGCGCCAGCAGCCAAGATCAGAAGCAGTACTTC.

The V gene is TRBV10-2, the J gene TRBJ1-4, with D perhaps TRBD1 (6 bases). Germline CDR1 and CDR2: WSHSY and SAAADI. CDR3 length: 15 amino acids. V lost 2 bases and J lost 8, with 15 bases in between. This chain's CDR3 is CASSEARGGREKLFF. The DNA for the CDR3 is TGCGCCAGCAGTGAGGCGAGGGGGGGAAGGGAAAAACTGTTTTTT.

This clone was seen only a few times. The chain uses TRBV7-8 and TRBJ2-5, with no clear D. The V gene lost 5 bases and the J gene lost 3 bases, with 16 bases spanning the gap. Germline-derived CDR1 and CDR2 are SGHVS and FQNEAQ. This CDR3 region has 15 residues. The CDR3 sequence: CASSPPRLAEETQYF. The CDR3 DNA reads as TGTGCCAGCAGCCCCCCCCGTCTGGCGGAAGAGACCCAGTACTTC.

This clone has more than one count but fewer than ten. The chain uses TRBV19 and TRBJ2-1; 7 bases fit TRBD1. CDR1 is LNHDA and CDR2 is SQIVND in the germline V gene (reference sequence). The CDR3 covers 15 residues. The ends lost 5 bases at V and 4 bases at J; junction bases unmatched: 8. The CDR3 DNA reads TGTGCCAGTAGTTCCCAGGGGACAGTTTACAATGAGCAGTTCTTC. It yields the protein CASSSQGTVYNEQFF.

The chain is built from TRBV11-3 and TRBJ2-2, with a possible D match to TRBD1 (5 bases). This CDR3 region has 14 residues. V dropped 7 bases and J dropped 4 bases, with 13 bases sitting between them. In germline, CDR1 is SGHNT, CDR2 YENEEA. The CDR3 protein is CASTLQDGTGELFF. CDR3 coding DNA: TGTGCCAGCACATTACAGGACGGCACCGGGGAGCTGTTTTTT. The variable domain in full, with the rest retrieved from reference TRBV11-3 and TRBJ2-2, is EAGVVQSPRYKIIEKKQPVAFWCNPISGHNTLYWYLQNLGQGPELLIRYENEEAVDDSQLPKDRFSAERLKGVDSTLKIQPAELGDSAVYLCASTLQDGTGELFFGEGSRLTVL.

The V and J genes are TRBV28 and TRBJ1-6; 9 bases are shared with TRBD1. The CDR3 is 14 residues long. V lost 5 bases, J lost 9 bases, and 5 bases stayed unmatched. Germline-derived CDR1 and CDR2 are MDHEN and SYDVKM. The CDR3 spells CASSNRGLSSPLHF. The CDR3 bases are TGTGCCAGCAGTAACAGGGGGCTCAGTTCACCCCTCCACTTT.

The chain has TRBV30 and TRBJ1-2; no definite D call. The V and J ends lost 2 bases and 8 bases respectively, with 12 bases between them. CDR1 is GTSNPN, CDR2 SVGIG, per germline (reference sequence). The CDR3 length is 12 residues. This CDR3 reads CAWSPVNRGYTF. As DNA, the CDR3 is TGTGCCTGGAGTCCGGTTAATCGGGGCTACACCTTC. Drawing the rest from reference TRBV30 and TRBJ1-2, the complete variable domain is SQTIHQWPATLVQPVGSPLSLECTVEGTSNPNLYWYRQAAGRGLQLLFYSVGIGQISSEVPQNLSASRPQDRQFILSSKKLLLSDSGFYLCAWSPVNRGYTFGSGTRLTVV.

The V call is TRBV5-1, the J call TRBJ1-1; maybe TRBD1 (6 bases). Germline V gene data show CDR1 as SGHRS and CDR2 as YFSETQ. The CDR3 length is 16 residues. V was cut by 1 base and J by 3 bases, with 16 bases left in between. The CDR3 region has the DNA TGCGCCAGCAGCTTGTTTCCTTACAGGGAAGACACTGAAGCTTTCTTT. It codes for CASSLFPYREDTEAFF.

The CDR3 DNA reads TGTGCCAGCAGCTTAGGCCTGAGCGGGAGGTACAATGAGCAGTTCTTC. Amino acids: CASSLGLSGRYNEQFF. The chain uses TRBV11-1 and TRBJ2-1; TRBD2 matches at 9 bases. Germline V gene sequence: CDR1 SGHAT, CDR2 FQDESV (reference sequence). V trimming: 1 base; J trimming: 4 bases; junction bases outside the gene matches: 5. The CDR3 is 16 residues long.

The chain joins TRBV5-8 to TRBJ2-7; D remains ambiguous. The length of the CDR3 is 15 residues. Germline V gene sequence: CDR1 SGHTS, CDR2 YDEGEE. With 4 bases removed from V and 7 bases from J, the gap between germline ends came to 21 bases. This CDR3 reads CASSIAYPPRGEQYF. The CDR3, as DNA: TGTGCCAGCAGCATAGCATATCCTCCCCGCGGAGAGCAGTACTTC.

The chain joins TRBV27 to TRBJ2-1, with 10 bases lining up with TRBD1. V was clipped by 2 bases and J by 7 bases; unmatched bases: 8. The CDR3 is 16 amino acids. CDR1 is MNHEY, CDR2 SMNVEV, per germline (reference sequence). The CDR3 DNA reads as TGTGCCAGCAGTTTACTTCCGGGACAGGGGCCAAATGAGCAGTTCTTC. Translation gives CASSLLPGQGPNEQFF.

The rearrangement joins TRBV5-5 to TRBJ1-1; no definite D call. Trimming shortened V by 0 bases and J by 5 bases, and 14 bases separated the two germline ends. The CDR3 spans 15 residues. Germline lookup yields CDR1 SGHKS and CDR2 YYEKEE (reference sequence). The CDR3 loop reads CASSLDRVGRTEAFF. The CDR3, as DNA: TGTGCCAGCAGCTTGGATCGGGTAGGGAGGACTGAAGCTTTCTTT.

The rearrangement uses TRBV2 and TRBJ1-1; no clear D. The CDR3 length is 12 residues. CDR1 and CDR2 (germline): SNHLY, FYNNEI. Between the trimmed V and J ends, which lost 7 bases and 3 bases, there was a span of 9 bases. The CDR3 loop reads CASNPRYTEAFF. The CDR3, as DNA: TGTGCCAGCAATCCCAGATACACTGAAGCTTTCTTT.

This clone was recorded a few times. V and J are TRBV13 and TRBJ2-3; 7 bases fit TRBD2. The V gene's germline CDR1 is PRHDT and CDR2 FYEKMQ (reference sequence). The CDR3 consists of 17 residues. The junction had 14 bases not matched to a gene; V was cut back by 4 bases and J by 4 bases. The CDR3 loop reads CASSSEGVSAGADTQYF. The DNA of the CDR3 is TGTGCCAGCAGCTCCGAAGGGGTCTCGGCGGGAGCAGATACGCAGTATTTT.

This clone has just one count. This chain uses TRBV11-2 with TRBJ1-1; D not resolved. Trimming removed 3 bases from V and 1 base from J, with 6 bases in between. Germline V lookup: CDR1 SGHAT, CDR2 FQNNGV. This CDR3 is built from 13 residues. As DNA, the CDR3 is TGTGCCAGCAGCTTCACAAGGAACACTGAAGCTTTCTTT. This gives the protein CASSFTRNTEAFF.

The chain is built from TRBV28 and TRBJ1-2, with D maybe TRBD1 (5 bases). There are 13 residues in the CDR3. Germline V lookup: CDR1 MDHEN, CDR2 SYDVKM. V gave up 6 bases and J gave up 8 bases, with 16 bases separating them. CDR3 sequence: CASSLGGERGYTF. Here the CDR3 DNA reads TGTGCCAGCAGCCTCGGGGGTGAACGGGGCTACACCTTC.

The chain has TRBV9 and TRBJ1-3, with 12 positions matching TRBD1. The CDR3 is 16 amino acids. Losses at the gene ends were 4 bases for V and 10 bases for J; bases not matched to a gene: 12. The V gene's germline CDR1 is SGDLS and CDR2 YYNGEE. For the CDR3, the DNA is TGTGCCAGCAGCCAAAATCCGGGACAGGGGGCGGGGACCATATATTTT. It encodes CASSQNPGQGAGTIYF.